This TCR beta chain was sequenced for a study of post-analysis software for immune sequencing data. The V end was cut by 2 bases, the J end by 7 bases, with 20 bases between. Germline CDR1 MNHNS, CDR2 SASEGT. The CDR3 extends over 16 amino acids. This clonotype was observed at least ten times. Its target is unknown. The study, taken as a whole, reports: Multiple sclerosis patients had significantly lower normalized Chao1 diversity than controls. Included in a set of roughly five TRBV segments more frequent in patients than controls were TRBV5-6, TRBV5-1 and TRBV20-1. With F measure, samples from one preparation batch clustered together strongly.

Unique molecular identifiers were carried by the TCR beta cDNA libraries. From roughly 1 to 10 million T cells, 500,000 or so cDNA molecules were obtained. One entry per CDR3 protein results from TCRdb running MiXCR on the PCR reads. The sample has over 250,000 distinct CDR3 sequences, 35% to 45% seen once. The TCR comes from a girl aged 5 to 17 with multiple sclerosis. The chain carries TRBV6-1 and TRBJ1-2; D possibly corresponds to TRBD1 (6 bases). Sample: blood. The CDR3: CASSESADSRRSGYTF. In DNA, the CDR3 is TGTGCCAGCAGTGAATCGGCGGACAGCCGGCGATCTGGCTACACCTTC.